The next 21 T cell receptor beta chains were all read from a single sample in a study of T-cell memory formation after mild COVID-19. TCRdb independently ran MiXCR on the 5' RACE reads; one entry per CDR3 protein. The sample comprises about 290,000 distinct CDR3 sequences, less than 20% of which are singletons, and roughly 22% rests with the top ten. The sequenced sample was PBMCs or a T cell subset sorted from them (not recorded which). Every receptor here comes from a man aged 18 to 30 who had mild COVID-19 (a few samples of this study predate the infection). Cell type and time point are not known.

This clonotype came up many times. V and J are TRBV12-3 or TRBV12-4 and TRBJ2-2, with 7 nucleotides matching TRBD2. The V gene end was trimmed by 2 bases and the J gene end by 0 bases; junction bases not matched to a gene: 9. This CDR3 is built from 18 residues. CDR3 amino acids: CASSLYGWEGTNTGELFF. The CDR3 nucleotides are TGTGCCAGCAGTTTATATGGCTGGGAGGGCACGAACACCGGGGAGCTGTTTTTT.

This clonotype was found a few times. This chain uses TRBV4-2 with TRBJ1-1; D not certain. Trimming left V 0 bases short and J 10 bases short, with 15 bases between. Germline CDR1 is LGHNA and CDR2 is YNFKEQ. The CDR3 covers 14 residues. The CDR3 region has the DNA TGTGCCAGCAGCCAAGAATCGGGCAGGATAAGAGCTTTCTTT. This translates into CASSQESGRIRAFF.

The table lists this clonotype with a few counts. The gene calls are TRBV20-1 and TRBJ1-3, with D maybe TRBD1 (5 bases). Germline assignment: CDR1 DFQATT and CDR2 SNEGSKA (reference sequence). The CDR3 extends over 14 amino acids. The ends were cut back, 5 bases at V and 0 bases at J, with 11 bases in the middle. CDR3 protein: CSAPRDLSGNTIYF. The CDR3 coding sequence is TGCAGTGCTCCCCGGGACCTCTCTGGAAACACCATATATTTT.

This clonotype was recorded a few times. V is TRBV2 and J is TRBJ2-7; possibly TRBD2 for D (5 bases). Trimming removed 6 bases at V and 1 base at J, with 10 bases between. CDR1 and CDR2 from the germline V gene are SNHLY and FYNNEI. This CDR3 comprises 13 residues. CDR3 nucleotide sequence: TGTGCCAGCAGCCAAGCGGTTTCCTACGAGCAGTACTTC. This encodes CASSQAVSYEQYF.

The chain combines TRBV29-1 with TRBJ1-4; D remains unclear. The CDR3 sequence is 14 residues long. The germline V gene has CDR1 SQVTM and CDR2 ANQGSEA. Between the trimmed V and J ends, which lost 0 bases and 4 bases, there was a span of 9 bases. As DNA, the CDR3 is TGCAGCGTTGAAGAGGCGGGTTTTAATGAAAAACTGTTTTTT. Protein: CSVEEAGFNEKLFF. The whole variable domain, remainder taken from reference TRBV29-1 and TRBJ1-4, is SAVISQKPSRDICQRGTSLTIQCQVDSQVTMMFWYRQQPGQSLTLIATANQGSEATYESGFVIDKFPISRPNLTFSTLTVSNMSPEDSSIYLCSVEEAGFNEKLFFGSGTQLSVL.

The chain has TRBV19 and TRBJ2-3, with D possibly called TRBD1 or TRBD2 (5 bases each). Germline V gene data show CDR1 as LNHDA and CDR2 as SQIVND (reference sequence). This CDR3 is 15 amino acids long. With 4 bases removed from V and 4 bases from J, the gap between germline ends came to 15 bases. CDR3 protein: CASSRLLRGADTQYF. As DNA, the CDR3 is TGTGCCAGTAGTAGGCTCCTCAGAGGGGCAGATACGCAGTATTTT.

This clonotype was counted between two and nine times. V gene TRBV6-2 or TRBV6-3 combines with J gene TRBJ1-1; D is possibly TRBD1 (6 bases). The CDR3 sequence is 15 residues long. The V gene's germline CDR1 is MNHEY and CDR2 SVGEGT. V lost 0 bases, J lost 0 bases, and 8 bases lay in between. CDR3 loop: CASSYSGGLNTEAFF. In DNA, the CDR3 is TGTGCCAGCAGTTACTCTGGGGGCTTGAACACTGAAGCTTTCTTT.

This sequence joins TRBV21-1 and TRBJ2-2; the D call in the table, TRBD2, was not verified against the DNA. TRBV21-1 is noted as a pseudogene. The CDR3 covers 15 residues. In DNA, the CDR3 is TGTGCCATCCTAAATGGCGAGGGATGCACCGGGGAGCTGTTTTTT. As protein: CAILNGEGCTGELFF.

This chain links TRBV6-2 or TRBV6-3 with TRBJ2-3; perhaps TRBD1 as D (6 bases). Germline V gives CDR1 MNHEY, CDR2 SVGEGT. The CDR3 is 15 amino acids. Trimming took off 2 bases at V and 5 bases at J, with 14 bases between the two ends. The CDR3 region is CASSYADRFGDTQYF. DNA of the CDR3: TGTGCCAGCAGTTACGCAGACAGGTTCGGAGATACGCAGTATTTT.

The CDR3: CASSYSTGGTEAFF. The CDR3 DNA is TGTGCCAGCAGTTACTCTACAGGGGGAACTGAAGCTTTCTTT. The chain links TRBV6-5 to TRBJ1-1; 8 bases line up with TRBD1. CDR3 length: 14 amino acids. CDR1 is MNHEY and CDR2 is SVGAGI in the germline V gene. After removal of 0 bases from V and 5 bases from J, the junction contained 2 bases not matched to a gene.

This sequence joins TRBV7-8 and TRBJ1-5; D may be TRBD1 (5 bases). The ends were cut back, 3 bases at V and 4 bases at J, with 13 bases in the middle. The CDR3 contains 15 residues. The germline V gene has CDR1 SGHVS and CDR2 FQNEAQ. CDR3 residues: CASSFRAALNQPQHF. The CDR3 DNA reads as TGTGCCAGCAGCTTCAGGGCGGCTTTAAATCAGCCCCAGCATTTT.

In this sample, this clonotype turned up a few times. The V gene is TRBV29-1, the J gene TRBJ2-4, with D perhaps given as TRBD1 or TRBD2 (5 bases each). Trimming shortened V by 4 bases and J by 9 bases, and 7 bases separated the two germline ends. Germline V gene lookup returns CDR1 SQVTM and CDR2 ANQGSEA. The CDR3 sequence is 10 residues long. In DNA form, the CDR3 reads TGCAGCGTTGGGGGGTCCATTCAGTACTTC. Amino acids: CSVGGSIQYF.

The CDR3 region has the DNA TGTGCCAGCAGCCCAGGGACTAGCGGACTCCAAGAGACCCAGTACTTC. It is translated as CASSPGTSGLQETQYF. The chain uses TRBV9 and TRBJ2-5; 11 nucleotides match TRBD2. CDR1 and CDR2 from the germline V gene are SGDLS and YYNGEE. CDR3 size: 16 residues. Trimming removed 4 bases from V and 1 base from J; junction bases left unmatched: 6.

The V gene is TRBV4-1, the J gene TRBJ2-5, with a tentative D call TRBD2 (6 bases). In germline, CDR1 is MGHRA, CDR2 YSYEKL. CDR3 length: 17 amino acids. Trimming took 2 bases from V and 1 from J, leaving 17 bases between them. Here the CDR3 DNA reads TGCGCCAGCAGCCAACCGACTAGGGAGCGATTCCAAGAGACCCAGTACTTC. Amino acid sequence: CASSQPTRERFQETQYF.

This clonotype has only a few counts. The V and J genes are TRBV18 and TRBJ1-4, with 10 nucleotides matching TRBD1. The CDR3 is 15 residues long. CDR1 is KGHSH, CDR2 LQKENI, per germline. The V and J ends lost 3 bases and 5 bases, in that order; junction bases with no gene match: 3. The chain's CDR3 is CASSPSGQGNEKLFF. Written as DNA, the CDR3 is TGTGCCAGCTCACCGTCGGGACAGGGGAATGAAAAACTGTTTTTT.

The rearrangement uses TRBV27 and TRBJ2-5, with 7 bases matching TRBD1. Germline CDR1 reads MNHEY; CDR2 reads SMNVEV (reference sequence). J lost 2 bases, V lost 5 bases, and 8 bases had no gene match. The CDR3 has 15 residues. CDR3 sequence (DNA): TGTGCCAGCAGTACGCAGGGGGATTTTCAAGAGACCCAGTACTTC. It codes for CASSTQGDFQETQYF.

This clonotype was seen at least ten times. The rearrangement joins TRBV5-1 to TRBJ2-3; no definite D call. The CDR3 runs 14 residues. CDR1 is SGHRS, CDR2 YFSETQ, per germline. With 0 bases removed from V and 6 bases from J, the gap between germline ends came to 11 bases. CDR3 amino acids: CASSLELGRDTQYF. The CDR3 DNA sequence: TGCGCCAGCAGCTTGGAGCTAGGAAGGGATACGCAGTATTTT.

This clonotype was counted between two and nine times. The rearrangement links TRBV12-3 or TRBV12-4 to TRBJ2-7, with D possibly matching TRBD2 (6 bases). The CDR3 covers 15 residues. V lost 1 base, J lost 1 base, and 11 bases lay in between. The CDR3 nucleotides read TGTGCCAGCAGTTTAGGCGGGGTGGGGTCCTACGAGCAGTACTTC. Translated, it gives CASSLGGVGSYEQYF.

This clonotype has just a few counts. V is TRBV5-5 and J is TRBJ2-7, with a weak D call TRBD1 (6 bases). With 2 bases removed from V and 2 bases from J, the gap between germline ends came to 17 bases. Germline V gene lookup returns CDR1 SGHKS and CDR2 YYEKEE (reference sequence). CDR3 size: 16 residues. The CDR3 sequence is CASSFEPADRPYEQYF. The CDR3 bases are TGTGCCAGCAGCTTCGAGCCGGCCGACAGGCCCTACGAGCAGTACTTC.

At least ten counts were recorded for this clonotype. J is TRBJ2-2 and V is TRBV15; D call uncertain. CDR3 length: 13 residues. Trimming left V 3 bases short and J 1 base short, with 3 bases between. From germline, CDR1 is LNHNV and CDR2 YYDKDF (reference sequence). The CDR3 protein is CATSSQNTGELFF. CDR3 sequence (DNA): TGTGCCACCAGCAGTCAGAACACCGGGGAGCTGTTTTTT.

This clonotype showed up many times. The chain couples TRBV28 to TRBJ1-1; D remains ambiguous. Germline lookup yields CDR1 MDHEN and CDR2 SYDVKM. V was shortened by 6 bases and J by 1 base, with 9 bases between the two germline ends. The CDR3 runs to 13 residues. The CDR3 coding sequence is TGTGCCAGCAGCCGAGGGCAGAACACTGAAGCTTTCTTT. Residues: CASSRGQNTEAFF.